The source of this TCR beta chain is a study of blood T cell repertoires in COVID-19 (dated by TCRdb to about 2020). General notes on the study: Samples covering the acute and convalescent phases of COVID-19 were provided by collaborators in the United States, Italy and Spain. The prospective study material was composed of cDNA or gDNA derived from T cells, B-cell-depleted T cells, or PBMCs. The dataset comprised deeply sampled blood TCRbeta repertoires from subjects exposed to, actively infected with, or recovered from COVID-19. The repertoires were made available in a free public database intended to serve as a resource for research on the immune response to SARS-CoV-2. Samples came from the ongoing ImmuneRACE study (first 160 participants) plus 1,254 subjects from 6 global collaborators. The sample metadata nearly always contained a de-identified subject ID, COVID-19 status, age in years and sex. Where available, HLA class I and class II types were obtained from metadata supplied by the sample provider rather than from assay-based typing. What the authors observed across the whole study: How much clinical and demographic metadata was included differed by source and by participant, and the metadata was provided uncurated.

Whole blood was collected in K2EDTA tubes by collaborating institutions according to the institutions' own protocols. For TCRbeta analysis, collaborators shipped samples in one of three forms: frozen whole blood, isolated PBMCs, or DNA extracted from either of those sample types. TCRbeta CDR3 regions were amplified from genomic DNA using the immunoSEQ Assay, a bias-controlled multiplex PCR. Per the original workflow: Within the assay, amplification of reference gene primers was used to estimate how many nucleated cells each sample contained. To quantify the absolute abundance of each unique TCRbeta CDR3 rearrangement, sequence reads were collapsed and filtered. For each sample, productive Simpson clonality was calculated by taking the square root of Simpson's diversity index across productive rearrangements. The source is immuneACCESS, and TCRdb retained only in-frame sequences with V and J called. Part of the clones is not carried over; for the studies checked, unresolved V genes explain less than half of this, and the remainder is unexplained. That table supplies the V and J calls and clone size; D and trimming were determined from the DNA. This sample lists about 67,000 clones; 60% to 80% were detected once. The ten largest clones capture about 6% of the sample.

CDR1 and CDR2 (SGDLS, YYNGEE) derive from the germline V gene. CDR3 length: 14 amino acids, cysteine to phenylalanine. CDR3 DNA is the only sequence kept; it has 42 bases, read in frame from the first base. V gives up 2 bases and J gives up 4 bases, and the segment between their germline ends measures 13 bases. Note on this clone: This clone's antigen is unknown. Per-base quality was not reported, and no clone a single base away is much larger than it.

Sequencing was carried out using peripheral blood. Recombination joined TRBV9 with TRBJ2-7; a tentative D call is TRBD1 (5 bases match). This clonotype was obtained from an older woman with acute or convalescent COVID-19. The nucleotides read TGTGCCAGCAGCGTGGGCGACAGTCGATACGAGCAGTACTTC. It translates as CASSVGDSRYEQYF.